These T cell receptor beta chains were read from a single sample in a study of OX40 agonist ivuxolimab in advanced cancers. The table came from immunoSEQ multiplex PCR; TCRdb's copy has only in-frame clones and leaves some out. The sample gives over 55,000 clones, about 90% of which show up once; roughly 13% is in the top ten. The sequencing here drew on CD4+ or CD8+ T cells sorted from blood, taken in a trial of the OX40 agonist ivuxolimab. These receptors all stem from an adult with an advanced solid tumor such as melanoma, head and neck, liver or kidney cancer. Both conserved end residues are part of each CDR3.

V	J	CDR3
TRBV30	TRBJ2-6	CAWRPGQSGANVLTF
TRBV7-8	TRBJ2-7	CASSLAGTEQYF
TRBV5-1	TRBJ1-1	CASSLVVGEGTEAFF
TRBV18	TRBJ2-1	CASSPPAGGFEQFF
TRBV11-2	TRBJ2-3	CASSLHPSSDTQYF
TRBV5-1	TRBJ1-4	CASSSGGLGGVGEKLFF
TRBV5-1	TRBJ2-2	CATKKGGGENTGELFF
TRBV10-2	TRBJ2-7	CASSGETSYEQYF
TRBV7-9	TRBJ2-2	CASSLEGTGELFF
TRBV5-1	TRBJ1-4	CASSLGSRTGAGEKLFF
TRBV7-9	TRBJ2-1	CASSPLAQYNEQFF
TRBV5-1	TRBJ1-2	CASRETGSSYTF
TRBV11-3	TRBJ2-3	CASSFRSGSTDTQYF